This TCR beta chain was identified during a study of shared clonotypes between healthy human individuals. Sequencing was performed with immunoSEQ multiplex PCR; in TCRdb, only in-frame clones are kept and a portion is missing. The sample includes about 580,000 clones, 98% of them seen just once. CD8 cells regarded as naive lacked CD45RO, were positively chosen for CCR7, and omitted terminally differentiated effector memory CD45RA+ cells. The receptor was derived from a man between 25 and 39 years old in good health. The sequencing input was naive CD8+ T cells sorted from blood.

DNA of the CDR3: TGTGCCAGCAGTTACCTGACGGGGGCGGGTACTGAAGCTTTCTTT. This encodes CASSYLTGAGTEAFF. The chain carries TRBV6-5 and TRBJ1-1, with D possibly matching TRBD1 (6 bases). This CDR3 is built from 15 residues. Deletions cut 2 bases from V and 5 bases from J, with 15 bases between. Germline CDR1 and CDR2: MNHEY and SVGAGI.